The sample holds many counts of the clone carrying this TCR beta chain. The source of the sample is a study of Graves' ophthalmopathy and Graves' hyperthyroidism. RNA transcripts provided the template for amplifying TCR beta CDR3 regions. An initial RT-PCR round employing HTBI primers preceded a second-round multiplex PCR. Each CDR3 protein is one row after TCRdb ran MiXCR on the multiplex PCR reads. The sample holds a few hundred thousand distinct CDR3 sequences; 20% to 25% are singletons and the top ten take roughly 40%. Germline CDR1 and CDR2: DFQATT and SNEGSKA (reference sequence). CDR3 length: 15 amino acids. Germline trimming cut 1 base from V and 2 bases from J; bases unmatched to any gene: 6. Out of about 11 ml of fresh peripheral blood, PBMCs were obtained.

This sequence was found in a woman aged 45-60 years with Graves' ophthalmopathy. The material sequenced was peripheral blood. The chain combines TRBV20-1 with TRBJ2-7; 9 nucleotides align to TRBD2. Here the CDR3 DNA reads TGCAGTGCTAGAGCTAAGGCGGGAGGGCCCTACGAGCAGTACTTC. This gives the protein CSARAKAGGPYEQYF.